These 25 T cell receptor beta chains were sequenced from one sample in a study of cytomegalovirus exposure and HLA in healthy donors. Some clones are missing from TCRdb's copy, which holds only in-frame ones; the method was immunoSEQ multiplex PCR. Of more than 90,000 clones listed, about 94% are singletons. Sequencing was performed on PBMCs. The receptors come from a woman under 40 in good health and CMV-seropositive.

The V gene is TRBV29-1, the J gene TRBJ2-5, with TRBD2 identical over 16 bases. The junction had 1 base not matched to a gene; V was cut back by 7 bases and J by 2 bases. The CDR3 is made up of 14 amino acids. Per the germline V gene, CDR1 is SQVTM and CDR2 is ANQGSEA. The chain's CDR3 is CSEGLAGGQETQYF. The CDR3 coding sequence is TGCAGCGAGGGACTAGCGGGGGGGCAAGAGACCCAGTACTTC.

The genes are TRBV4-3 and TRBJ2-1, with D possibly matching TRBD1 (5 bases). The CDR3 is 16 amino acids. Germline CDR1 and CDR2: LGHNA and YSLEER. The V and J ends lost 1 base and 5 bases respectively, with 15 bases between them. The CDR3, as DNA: TGCGCCAGCAGCCAAGTTCCTGGGGCGGCTAACAATGAGCAGTTCTTC. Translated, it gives CASSQVPGAANNEQFF.

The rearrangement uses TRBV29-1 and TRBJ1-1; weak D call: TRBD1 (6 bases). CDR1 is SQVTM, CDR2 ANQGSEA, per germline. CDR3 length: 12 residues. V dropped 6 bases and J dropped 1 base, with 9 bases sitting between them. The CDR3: CSVQQGNTEAFF. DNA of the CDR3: TGCAGCGTCCAACAGGGGAACACTGAAGCTTTCTTT.

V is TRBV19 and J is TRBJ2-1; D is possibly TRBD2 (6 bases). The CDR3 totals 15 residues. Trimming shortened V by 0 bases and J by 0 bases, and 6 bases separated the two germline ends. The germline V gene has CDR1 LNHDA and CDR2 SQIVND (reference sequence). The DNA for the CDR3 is TGTGCCAGTAGTATAGACGGGAGCTCCTACAATGAGCAGTTCTTC. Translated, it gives CASSIDGSSYNEQFF.

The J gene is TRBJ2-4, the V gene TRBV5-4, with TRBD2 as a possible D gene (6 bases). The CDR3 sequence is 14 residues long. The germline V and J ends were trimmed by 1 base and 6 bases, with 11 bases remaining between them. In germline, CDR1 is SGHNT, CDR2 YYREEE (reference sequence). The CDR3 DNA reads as TGTGCCAGCAGCTTGCCGGGAGAAGGAAACATTCAGTACTTC. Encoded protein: CASSLPGEGNIQYF.

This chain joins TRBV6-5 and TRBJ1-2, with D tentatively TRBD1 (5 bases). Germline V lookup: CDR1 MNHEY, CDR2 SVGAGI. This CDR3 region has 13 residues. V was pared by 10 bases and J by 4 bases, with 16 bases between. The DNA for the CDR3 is TGTGCCACCACGCGGGGACGGACCTATGGCTACACCTTC. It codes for CATTRGRTYGYTF.

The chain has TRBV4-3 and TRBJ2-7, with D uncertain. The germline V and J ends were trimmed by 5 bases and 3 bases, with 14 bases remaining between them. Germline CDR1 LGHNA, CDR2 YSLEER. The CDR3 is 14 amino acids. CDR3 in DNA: TGCGCCAGCAGCGAGTCCCGGGTCGACTACGAGCAGTACTTC. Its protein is CASSESRVDYEQYF.

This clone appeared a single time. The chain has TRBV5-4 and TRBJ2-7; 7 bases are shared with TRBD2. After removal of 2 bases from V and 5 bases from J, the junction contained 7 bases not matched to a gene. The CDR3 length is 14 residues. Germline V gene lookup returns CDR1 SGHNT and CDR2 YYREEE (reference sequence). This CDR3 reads CASSFMTSPHEQYF. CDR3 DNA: TGTGCCAGCAGCTTCATGACTAGCCCCCACGAGCAGTACTTC.

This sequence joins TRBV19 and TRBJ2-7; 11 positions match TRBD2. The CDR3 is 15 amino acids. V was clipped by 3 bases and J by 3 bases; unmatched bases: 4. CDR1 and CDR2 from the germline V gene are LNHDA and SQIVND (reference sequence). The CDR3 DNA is TGTGCCAGTAGTATTTGGACTAGCGGGTTCTACGAGCAGTACTTC. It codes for CASSIWTSGFYEQYF. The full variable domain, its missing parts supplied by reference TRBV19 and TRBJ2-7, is DGGITQSPKYLFRKEGQNVTLSCEQNLNHDAMYWYRQDPGQGLRLIYYSQIVNDFQKGDIAEGYSVSREKKESFPLTVTSAQKNPTAFYLCASSIWTSGFYEQYFGPGTRLTVT.

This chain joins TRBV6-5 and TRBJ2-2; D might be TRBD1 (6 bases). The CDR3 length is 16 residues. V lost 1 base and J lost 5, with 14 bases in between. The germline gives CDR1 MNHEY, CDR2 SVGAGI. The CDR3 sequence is CASSYLWERGTGELFF. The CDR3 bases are TGTGCCAGCAGTTACTTATGGGAGAGGGGGACCGGGGAGCTGTTTTTT.

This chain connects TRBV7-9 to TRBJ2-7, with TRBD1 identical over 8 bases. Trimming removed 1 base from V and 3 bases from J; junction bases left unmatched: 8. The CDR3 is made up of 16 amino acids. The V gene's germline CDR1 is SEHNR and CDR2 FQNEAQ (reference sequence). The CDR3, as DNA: TGTGCCAGCAGCTTAGTAGCCGGACAGGGCGGCTACGAGCAGTACTTC. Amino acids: CASSLVAGQGGYEQYF.

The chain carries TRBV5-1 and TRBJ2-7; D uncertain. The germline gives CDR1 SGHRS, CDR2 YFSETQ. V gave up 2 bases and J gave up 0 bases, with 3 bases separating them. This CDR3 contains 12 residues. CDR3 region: CASSFSSYEQYF. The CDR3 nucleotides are TGCGCCAGCAGCTTCAGCTCCTACGAGCAGTACTTC.

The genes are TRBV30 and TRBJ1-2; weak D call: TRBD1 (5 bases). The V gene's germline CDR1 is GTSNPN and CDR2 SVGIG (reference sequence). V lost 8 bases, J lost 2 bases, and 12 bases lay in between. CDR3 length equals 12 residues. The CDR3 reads CANAGPNYGYTF. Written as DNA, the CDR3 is TGTGCCAACGCGGGGCCCAACTATGGCTACACCTTC.

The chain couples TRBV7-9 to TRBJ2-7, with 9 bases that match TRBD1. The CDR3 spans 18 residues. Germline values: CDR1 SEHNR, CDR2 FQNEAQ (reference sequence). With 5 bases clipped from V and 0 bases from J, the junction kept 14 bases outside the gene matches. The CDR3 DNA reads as TGTGCCAGCAGCAATCACCGGGACAGGGTTTCTTCCTCCTACGAGCAGTACTTC. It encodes CASSNHRDRVSSSYEQYF.

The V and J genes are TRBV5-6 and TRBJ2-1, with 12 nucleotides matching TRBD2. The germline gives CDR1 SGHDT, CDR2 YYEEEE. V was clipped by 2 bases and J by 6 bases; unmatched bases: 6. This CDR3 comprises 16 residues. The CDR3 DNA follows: TGTGCCAGCAGCTTCCGACTAGCGGGAGTCATCAATGAGCAGTTCTTC. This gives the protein CASSFRLAGVINEQFF.

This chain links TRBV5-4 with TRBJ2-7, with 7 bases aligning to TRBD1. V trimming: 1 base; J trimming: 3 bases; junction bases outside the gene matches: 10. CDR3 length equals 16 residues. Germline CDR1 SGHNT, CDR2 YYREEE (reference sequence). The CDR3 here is CASSLSSTTGSYEQYF. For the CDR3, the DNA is TGTGCCAGCAGCTTGTCCTCGACGACAGGGAGCTACGAGCAGTACTTC.

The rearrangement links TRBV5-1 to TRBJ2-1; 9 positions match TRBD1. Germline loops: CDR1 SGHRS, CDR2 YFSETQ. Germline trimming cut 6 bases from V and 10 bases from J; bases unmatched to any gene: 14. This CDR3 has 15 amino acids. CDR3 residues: CASNTGGFSFIEQFF. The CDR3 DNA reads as TGCGCCAGCAACACAGGGGGCTTTTCCTTTATCGAGCAGTTCTTC.

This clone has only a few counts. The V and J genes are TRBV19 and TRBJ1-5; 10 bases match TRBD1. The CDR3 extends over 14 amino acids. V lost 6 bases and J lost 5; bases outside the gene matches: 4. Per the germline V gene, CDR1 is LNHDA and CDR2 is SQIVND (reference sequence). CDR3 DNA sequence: TGTGCCAGTAGGGCGACAGGGGGCTATCAGCCCCAGCATTTT. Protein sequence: CASRATGGYQPQHF.

In DNA form, the CDR3 reads TGTGCCAGCAGCTCAGGGGTTCTAGAGACCCAGTACTTC. It specifies CASSSGVLETQYF. The chain has TRBV7-8 and TRBJ2-5, with D possibly TRBD1 on 6 matching bases. The CDR3 length is 13 residues. Trimming removed 4 bases from V and 4 bases from J, with 10 bases in between. Looked up from germline, CDR1 is SGHVS and CDR2 is FQNEAQ.

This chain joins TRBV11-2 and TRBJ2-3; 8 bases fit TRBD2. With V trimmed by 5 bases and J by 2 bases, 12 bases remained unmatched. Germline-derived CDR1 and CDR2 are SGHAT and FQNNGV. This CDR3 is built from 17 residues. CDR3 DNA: TGTGCCAGCAGCACGATTCGGGGCGGGAGGTCCACAGATACGCAGTATTTT. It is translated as CASSTIRGGRSTDTQYF.

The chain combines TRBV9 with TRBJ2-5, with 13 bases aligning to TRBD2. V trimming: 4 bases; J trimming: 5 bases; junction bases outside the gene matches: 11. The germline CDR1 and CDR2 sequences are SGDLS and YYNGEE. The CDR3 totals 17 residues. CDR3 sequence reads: CASSSFEGLAGRETQYF. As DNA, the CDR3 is TGTGCCAGCAGCTCATTTGAGGGACTAGCGGGAAGGGAGACCCAGTACTTC. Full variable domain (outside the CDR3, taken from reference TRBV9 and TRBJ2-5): DSGVTQTPKHLITATGQRVTLRCSPRSGDLSVYWYQQSLDQGLQFLIQYYNGEERAKGNILERFSAQQFPDLHSELNLSSLELGDSALYFCASSSFEGLAGRETQYFGPGTRLLVL.

The CDR3 DNA reads as TGTGCCAGTAGTTCCCGGACAGGGACCTCTGGGGCCAACGTCCTGACTTTC. It yields the protein CASSSRTGTSGANVLTF. The gene calls are TRBV19 and TRBJ2-6; TRBD1 aligns across 8 bases. The CDR3 has 17 amino acids. Germline values: CDR1 LNHDA, CDR2 SQIVND (reference sequence). Unmatched junction bases numbered 6, after V lost 5 bases and J lost 0 bases.

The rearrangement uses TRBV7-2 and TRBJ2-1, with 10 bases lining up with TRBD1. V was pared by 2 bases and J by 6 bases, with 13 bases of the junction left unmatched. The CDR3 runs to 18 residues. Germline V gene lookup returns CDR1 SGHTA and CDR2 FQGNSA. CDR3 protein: CASSLWGLGTGVINEQFF. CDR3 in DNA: TGTGCCAGCAGCTTATGGGGGTTAGGGACAGGGGTTATCAATGAGCAGTTCTTC.

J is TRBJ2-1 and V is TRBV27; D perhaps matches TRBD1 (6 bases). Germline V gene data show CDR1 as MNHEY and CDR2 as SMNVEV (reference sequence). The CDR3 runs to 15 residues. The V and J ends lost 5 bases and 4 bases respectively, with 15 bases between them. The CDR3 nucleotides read TGTGCCAGCAGTCTAAGACAGGTTCCTTACAATGAGCAGTTCTTC. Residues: CASSLRQVPYNEQFF.

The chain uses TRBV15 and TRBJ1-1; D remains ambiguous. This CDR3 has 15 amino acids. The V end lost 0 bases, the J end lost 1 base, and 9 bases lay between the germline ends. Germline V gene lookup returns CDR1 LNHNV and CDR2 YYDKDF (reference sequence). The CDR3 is CATSRDRGWNTEAFF. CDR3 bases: TGTGCCACCAGCAGAGATCGCGGTTGGAACACTGAAGCTTTCTTT.